This TCR beta chain stems from a study of Ad26.COV2.S vaccination and SARS-CoV-2 variants. The overall study: Donor got 5x10^10 or 1x10^11 viral particles of Ad26.COV2.S. Study-wide results and limits: Vaccinees reportedly had broad spike-specific CD8+ and CD4+ T cell responses.

Stated treatment: some 19 received Ad26.COV2.S at low or high dose, single or two shots; about 5 received placebo; per-sample allocation not given. Samples came from day 63 after the first vaccine or placebo injection. An Ad26 vector was used to express Wuhan-strain SARS-CoV-2 spike as the vaccine. This clone turned up a few times. The antigen remains undetermined. Measured with immunoSEQ multiplex PCR; TCRdb has only the in-frame clones, and not every one. Of 350,000 to 450,000 clones listed, around 83% are singletons. The CDR3 spans 16 residues. The ends lost 5 bases at V and 3 bases at J; junction bases unmatched: 10. Germline lookup yields CDR1 LNHDA and CDR2 SQIVND (reference sequence).

The sequenced sample was peripheral blood, obtained in a trial of Ad26.COV2.S vaccine versus placebo. The receptor comes from a person aged 18-65 years who received the Ad26.COV2.S COVID-19 vaccine or a placebo. The J gene is TRBJ2-7, the V gene TRBV19, with TRBD1 matching 10 bases. CDR3: CASSSGTGVMIYEQYF. The CDR3 nucleotides read TGTGCCAGTAGTTCAGGGACAGGGGTTATGATCTACGAGCAGTACTTC.